This record covers a single T cell receptor (beta chain). CDR1 SGHTA and CDR2 FQGNSA come from the germline V gene. Trimming left V 2 bases short and J 0 bases short, with 10 bases between. The CDR3 spans 15 residues. Every patient had relapsed following autologous stem cell transplantation, and cohorts differed in brentuximab vedotin exposure. The sample originates from a study of PD-1 blockade in classical Hodgkin lymphoma. Some clones are missing from TCRdb's copy, which holds only in-frame ones; the method was immunoSEQ multiplex PCR. The sample consists of approximately 52,000 clones, around 78% of them appearing once.

This rearrangement joins TRBV7-2 to TRBJ1-1; D gene unclear. Specimen: peripheral blood mononuclear cells (PBMCs), collected before the second cycle of nivolumab. This receptor was identified in a human donor with classical Hodgkin lymphoma. DNA for the CDR3: TGTGCCAGCAGCTTAATGGGGAGCTTGAACACTGAAGCTTTCTTT. It codes for CASSLMGSLNTEAFF.